This T cell receptor (beta chain) was identified in a study of beta chain features in type 1 diabetes (dated by TCRdb to 2016 to 2019). Context from the whole study: Mean age, gender distribution, total cell number and subset yield did not differ between patients and healthy donors. A total of 107,917,701 sorted cells were examined across all samples, and a strong correlation was observed between cell number per subset and RNA yield. The study compared TCRB repertoires of sorted circulating CD4+ T cell subsets between recently diagnosed type 1 diabetes patients and matched healthy donors. Regulatory and stem cell-like memory subsets were isolated from only 8 patients and roughly eight healthy donors, whereas naive and central memory subsets came from all 30 or so donors.

The High Capacity cDNA Reverse Transcription Kit was used to reverse transcribe all of the isolated RNA, meaning that expressed TCRB transcripts were what got sequenced. Deep immunoSEQ sequencing was applied to naive, central memory and regulatory T cell samples, giving an average of roughly 3.5 million total reads per sample. Sorted cells were lysed in RLT buffer and RNA was extracted with DNase-treated RNeasy Micro or Mini kits, depending on cell number. To prevent cross-contamination, each cell subset was processed individually, whereas patient and healthy donor samples were processed jointly. The immunoSEQ multiplex PCR was used to amplify TCRB sequences from cDNA, generating 87-bp fragments that spanned the CDR3 region. Sequencing of the amplicons was done on the Illumina HiSeq platform. Per the authors' processing: Synthetic template baselines were used to correct PCR bias computationally, reads within Hamming distance 2 were collapsed together, and singletons that could not be merged were discarded. By aligning reads against IMGT, V, D and J genes, CDR3 length, and insertions or deletions at six rearrangement sites were assigned. Within each subset, clonotype counts were normalized to sorted cell number, after which true diversity and Gini coefficients were computed with the tcR R package. Repertoire sharing was quantified using the overlap coefficient calculated on TCRB nucleotide sequences. Here the immuneACCESS table is served through TCRdb, limited to in-frame sequences with V and J called. Missing clones are a known gap in these copies; in checked studies unresolved V genes cover under half, and the rest lacks a known reason. D and trimming were read from the DNA, whereas the V and J calls and clone size are those reported in that table. The sample table shows some 220,000 clones, and 11% are seen once. 1% to 1.5% of the sample is taken by the ten largest.

This clone showed up just a few times. Its cognate antigen has yet to be identified. Per-base qualities were not stored, and no clone one base away is much larger. Each donor gave one peripheral blood draw, averaging approximately 120 mL, which was collected into heparinised tubes. Naive, central memory, regulatory and stem cell-like memory CD4+ T cells were sorted on a BD FACSAria II using a panel including CD45RO, CCR7, CD25, CD127, CD95 and CD27. Every sorted population had a purity above 95%. Right away, PBMCs were isolated by Lymphoprep density gradient centrifugation and were stained directly, with no culture step. To minimize batch effects, samples were stained and sorted in pairs, one healthy donor with one patient per experiment. General study outcomes and caveats: Only small numbers of individuals were included in the HLA sub-analyses, which left unresolved whether HLA type had any influence on TCRB rearrangement. Shorter templates might have been favored by PCR, but patient and control samples were amplified and corrected together, so both groups would have been affected equally by any skew. Naive, central memory and regulatory TCRB repertoires appeared to be more similar among patients than among healthy donors. Because cDNA was sequenced instead of genomic DNA, activated cells with high expression could be over-represented, although the groups did not differ in activation or CD3 levels. At VDJ recombination sites, patients with type 1 diabetes made fewer insertions and deleted more nucleotides, a pattern implying thymic rearrangement abnormalities. A moderate but significant shortening of TCRB CDR3 length was observed in type 1 diabetes patients in all four CD4+ subsets.

V is cut by 5 bases and J by 1 base, and the space between the germline ends is 11 bases. The CDR3 sequence holds 14 residues, the cysteine and phenylalanine included. Here the CDR3 DNA is all that survives: 42 bases in frame from base 1. Reading the germline V gene gives CDR1 SGHTA and CDR2 FQGNSA. Here the chain combines TRBV7-2 and TRBJ2-5, with TRBD2 tentatively as D gene (6 bases match). This clonotype originated in a man aged 18 to 30 in good health. Sequencing was performed on central memory CD4+ T cells from blood. The CDR3 here reads CASSPRDFQETQYF. The DNA is TGTGCCAGCAGCCCCCGGGACTTCCAAGAGACCCAGTACTTC.